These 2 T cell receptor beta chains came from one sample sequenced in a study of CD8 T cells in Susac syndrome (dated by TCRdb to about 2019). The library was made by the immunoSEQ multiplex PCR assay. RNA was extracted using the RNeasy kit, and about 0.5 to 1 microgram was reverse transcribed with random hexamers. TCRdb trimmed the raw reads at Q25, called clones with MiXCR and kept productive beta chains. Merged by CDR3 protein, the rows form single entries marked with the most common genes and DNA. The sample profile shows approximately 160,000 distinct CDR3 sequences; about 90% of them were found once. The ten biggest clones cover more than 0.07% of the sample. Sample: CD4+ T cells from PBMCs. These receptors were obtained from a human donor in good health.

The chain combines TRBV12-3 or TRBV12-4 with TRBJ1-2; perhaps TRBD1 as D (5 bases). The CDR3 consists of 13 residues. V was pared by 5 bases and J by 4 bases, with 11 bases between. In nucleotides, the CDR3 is TGTGCCAGCAGTCCCGACAGAGCCTATGGCTACACCTTC. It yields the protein CASSPDRAYGYTF.

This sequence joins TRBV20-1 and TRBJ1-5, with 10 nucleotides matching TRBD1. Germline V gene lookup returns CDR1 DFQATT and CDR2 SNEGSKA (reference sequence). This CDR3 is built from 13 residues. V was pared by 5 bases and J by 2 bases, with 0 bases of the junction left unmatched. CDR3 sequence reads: CSAGTGGNQPQHF. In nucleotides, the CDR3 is TGCAGTGCTGGGACAGGGGGCAATCAGCCCCAGCATTTT.